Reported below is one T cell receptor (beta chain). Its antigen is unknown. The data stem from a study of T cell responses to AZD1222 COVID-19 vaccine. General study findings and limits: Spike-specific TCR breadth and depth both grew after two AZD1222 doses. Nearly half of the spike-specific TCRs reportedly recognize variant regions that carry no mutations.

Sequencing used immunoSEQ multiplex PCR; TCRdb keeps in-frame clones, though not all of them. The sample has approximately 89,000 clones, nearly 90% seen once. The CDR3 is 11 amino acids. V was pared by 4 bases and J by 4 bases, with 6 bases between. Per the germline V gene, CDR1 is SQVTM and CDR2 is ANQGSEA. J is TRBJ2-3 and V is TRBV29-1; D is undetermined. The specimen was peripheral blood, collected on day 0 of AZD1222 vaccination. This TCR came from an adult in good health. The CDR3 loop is CSVAMADTQYF. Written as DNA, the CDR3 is TGCAGCGTTGCGATGGCAGATACGCAGTATTTT.